Shown below are 7 T cell receptor beta chains from a single sample sequenced in a study of beta chain features in type 1 diabetes. Investigators reverse transcribed all isolated RNA, so they sequenced expressed TCRB transcripts. TCRdb's table, derived via immunoSEQ multiplex PCR, lists solely in-frame clones and lacks some. The sample lists hundreds of thousands of clones, approximately 30% occurring once. Sequenced sample: naive CD4+ T cells from blood. The receptors originated from a man between 18 and 35 years old in good health.

There are a few counts of this clone. The J gene is TRBJ2-1, the V gene TRBV19; D may be TRBD2 (5 bases). The germline gives CDR1 LNHDA, CDR2 SQIVND (reference sequence). V was clipped by 2 bases and J by 7 bases, with 9 bases between them. The CDR3 sequence is 13 residues long. Written as DNA, the CDR3 is TGTGCCAGTAGTATAACGGGGATGAATGAGCAGTTCTTC. It codes for CASSITGMNEQFF.

This clone has only a few counts. This sequence joins TRBV12-5 and TRBJ2-1, with 8 bases aligning to TRBD1. Germline V gene sequence: CDR1 LGHNT, CDR2 FRNRAP. V shed 6 bases and J 9 bases; nucleotides not matched to a gene: 4. This CDR3 spans 12 amino acids. In DNA, the CDR3 is TGTGCTAGTGGCTCAGGGGGCGGTGAGCAGTTCTTC. This codes for CASGSGGGEQFF.

This chain joins TRBV10-3 and TRBJ1-3; D unresolved. The CDR3 runs 13 residues. CDR1 and CDR2 (germline): ENHRY, SYGVKD. V lost 6 bases to trimming and J lost 2 bases, with 8 bases between them. CDR3 sequence reads: CAISLSTGNTIYF. CDR3 sequence (DNA): TGTGCCATCAGCCTCTCGACTGGAAACACCATATATTTT.

The chain joins TRBV29-1 to TRBJ2-7; no clear D gene. V was cut by 2 bases and J by 2 bases, with 10 bases left in between. Germline CDR1 and CDR2: SQVTM and ANQGSEA. The CDR3 is made up of 13 amino acids. The CDR3 sequence: CSVESGQTYEQYF. The CDR3 DNA reads as TGCAGCGTTGAATCAGGCCAGACCTACGAGCAGTACTTC.

As DNA, the CDR3 is TGTGCCAGCAGCCTACAGGGTGAGGCGGACACTGAAGCTTTCTTT. This translates into CASSLQGEADTEAFF. V usage is TRBV7-9 and J usage is TRBJ1-1; D is perhaps TRBD1 (6 bases). V was trimmed by 5 bases and J by 3 bases, leaving 16 bases between them. The CDR3 is made up of 15 amino acids. Germline-derived CDR1 and CDR2 are SEHNR and FQNEAQ (reference sequence).

The rearrangement links TRBV19 to TRBJ1-5; 7 bases agree with TRBD1. Trimming at V came to 6 bases and at J to 6 bases, leaving 8 bases not matched to a gene. This CDR3 comprises 14 residues. Per germline, CDR1 LNHDA and CDR2 SQIVND (reference sequence). The chain's CDR3 is CASSRTGGFQPQHF. In DNA form, the CDR3 reads TGTGCCAGTAGCCGGACAGGAGGTTTTCAGCCCCAGCATTTT.

This chain links TRBV9 with TRBJ2-1; the D is unclear. The CDR3 spans 15 residues. Between the trimmed V and J ends, which lost 4 bases and 1 base, there was a span of 12 bases. Per germline, CDR1 SGDLS and CDR2 YYNGEE. DNA of the CDR3: TGTGCCAGCAGCCTCGACGGGCAGTCCTACAATGAGCAGTTCTTC. Its protein product is CASSLDGQSYNEQFF.